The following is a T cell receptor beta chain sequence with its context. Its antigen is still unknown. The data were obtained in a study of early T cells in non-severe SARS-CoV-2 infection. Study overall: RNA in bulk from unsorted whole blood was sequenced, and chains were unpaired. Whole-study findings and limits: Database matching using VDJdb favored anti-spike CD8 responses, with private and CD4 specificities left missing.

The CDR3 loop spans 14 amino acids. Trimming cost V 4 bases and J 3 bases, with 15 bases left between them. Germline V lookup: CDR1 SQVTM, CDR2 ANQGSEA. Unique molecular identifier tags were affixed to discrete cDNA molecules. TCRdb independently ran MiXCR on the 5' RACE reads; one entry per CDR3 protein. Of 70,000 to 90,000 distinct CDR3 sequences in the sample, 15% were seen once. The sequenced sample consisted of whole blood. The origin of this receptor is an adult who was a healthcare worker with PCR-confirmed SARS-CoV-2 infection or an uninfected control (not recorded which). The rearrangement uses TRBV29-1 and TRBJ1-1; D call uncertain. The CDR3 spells CSVAIVPSHTEAFF. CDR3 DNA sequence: TGCAGCGTTGCCATTGTCCCATCTCACACTGAAGCTTTCTTT.